The clone carrying this TCR beta chain appeared a single time. The data are from a study of blood T cell repertoires in COVID-19. Study context: The study drew acute and convalescent COVID-19 samples from the United States, Italy and Spain. The analysed material was cDNA or gDNA that came from T cells, B-cell-depleted T cells, or PBMCs.

This CDR3 comprises 13 residues. Germline V CDR1 and CDR2: SGHNT, YYREEE (reference sequence). Trimming took off 3 bases at V and 1 base at J, with 7 bases between the two ends. Authors' analysis steps: Estimates of nucleated cell counts were drawn from the amplification of reference gene primers. The assay was immunoSEQ multiplex PCR, and TCRdb's table has in-frame clones only and misses some. V and J calls plus clone size are reproduced from that table; the DNA served to infer D and trimming. The repertoire consists of 70,000 to 80,000 clones, with 90% to 95% occurring once and the leading ten covering about 6%.

The sample was peripheral blood. This rearrangement joins TRBV5-4 to TRBJ1-1; maybe TRBD1 (5 bases). The clonotype was recovered from a human donor in a cohort sampled during active COVID-19. For the CDR3, the DNA is TGTGCCAGCAGCTGGGGGGGGAACACTGAAGCTTTCTTT. It specifies CASSWGGNTEAFF.